The TCR beta chain under discussion was sequenced for a study of post-analysis software for immune sequencing data (dated by TCRdb to about 2015). Background for the entire study: Recorded disease courses included relapsing-remitting, secondary progressive and progressive-relapsing multiple sclerosis, with some patients lacking subtype annotation. The patient repertoires were compared against some twelve previously published healthy control repertoires obtained from donors aged about 6 to 26 years. A subset of samples was prepared in parallel using single-end sample barcoding, then pooled and co-amplified after Illumina adapter ligation.

To demonstrate the VDJtools post-analysis software, the study profiled TCR beta repertoires from the peripheral blood of 10 to 15 young patients with multiple sclerosis. The multiple sclerosis patients were children and adolescents between roughly 6 and 16 years of age. The library was generated by PCR. Sequencing was carried out with an Illumina HiSeq 2500. To reduce PCR and sequencing biases, unique molecular identifiers were built into the TCR beta cDNA libraries. Roughly 500,000 cDNA molecules were obtained for every 1 to 10 million input T cells, so each molecule roughly corresponded to one T cell. The same protocol used for the earlier healthy control dataset was applied to prepare and sequence the patient libraries. Samples belonging to the same batch were prepared together, multiplexed and sequenced on a shared HiSeq lane. The original methods were these. Raw barcoded reads were processed with MIGEC, discarding single-read molecular identifier groups before consensus assembly and CDR3 extraction. Clonotype tables were post-analysed with VDJtools, normalizing diversity by down-sampling all datasets to the smallest sample size. In repertoire overlap clustering, CDR3 amino acid sequences, but not nucleotide sequences, were matched to correct batch-related cross-sample contamination. The raw public data were reprocessed by TCRdb itself: fastp quality trimming at Q25, MiXCR clonotype calling, in-frame beta chains only. Rows with a matching CDR3 protein are joined into one entry that keeps the most common DNA and genes. TCRdb's processing, not the authors' own work, is the source of the V and J calls. The sample records about 540,000 distinct CDR3 sequences, less than 40% of which are singletons. The ten largest clones add up to 4.5% to 7.5% of the sample.

This clonotype appeared a few times. Its recognized antigen is unknown. No qualities accompany the bases; no much larger clone lies one base away. General conclusions and limits of the study: Significantly higher frequencies in patients than in controls were found for about five TRBV segments, including TRBV5-6, TRBV5-1 and TRBV20-1. The multiple sclerosis patient group was slightly younger than the control group. Normalized Chao1 diversity was significantly lower in multiple sclerosis patients than controls, suggesting substantial peripheral T-cell clonal expansion. When samples were clustered directly using the F measure, samples prepared in the same batch co-clustered strongly, which prompted a batch-effect correction.

Including the terminal cysteine and phenylalanine, the CDR3 comprises 14 residues. CDR3 DNA only is kept here, 42 bases in frame from base 1. Looking up the germline V gene yields CDR1 SGHRS and CDR2 YFSETQ. V sheds 0 bases and J sheds 4 bases, leaving 10 bases between their ends. This clonotype was sampled from a girl between 2 and 17 years old with multiple sclerosis. The sample was blood. This sequence uses TRBV5-1 and TRBJ2-5; the D gene identity is not certain. The CDR3 loop reads CASSLVRERETQYF. The sequenced DNA: TGCGCCAGCAGCTTGGTTAGGGAACGAGAGACCCAGTACTTC.